The TCR beta chain described here comes from a study of T cell responses to AZD1222 COVID-19 vaccine. Whole-study findings and limits: Donors were largely white British and mainly female; clonal diversity was possibly underestimated. Repertoires in all cases were sampled only once the peak T cell response had passed.

With 1 base removed from V and 6 bases from J, the gap between germline ends came to 13 bases. The CDR3 totals 14 residues. The germline gives CDR1 MNHNS, CDR2 SASEGT. This table comes from immunoSEQ multiplex PCR, and its TCRdb copy is limited to in-frame clones, with some not included. Of 100,000 to 150,000 clones listed, over 85% are singletons. Comment on this clone: Its antigen is as yet unknown.

This sequence was found in an adult in good health. The V call is TRBV6-1, the J call TRBJ2-7; a possible D gene is TRBD2 (6 bases). Sequencing used peripheral blood, obtained on day 0 of AZD1222 vaccination. CDR3 residues: CASSEETGVSEQYF. The CDR3 region has the DNA TGTGCCAGCAGTGAAGAGACGGGGGTTAGCGAGCAGTACTTC.